The 3 T cell receptor beta chains given below trace back to one sample, sequenced in a study of early T cells in non-severe SARS-CoV-2 infection (dated by TCRdb to the early 2020s). The library was produced with 5' RACE. Instrument used: NextSeq 500. In-frame beta chains were kept once TCRdb had trimmed the public reads at Q25 with fastp and called clones with MiXCR. Here each entry gathers all rows of one CDR3 protein and keeps the most common genes and DNA. The sample has just under 60,000 distinct CDR3 sequences on record, roughly 8% of them singletons. The ten largest clones capture approximately 3.6% of the sample. What was sequenced was whole blood. The receptors originated from an adult who was a healthcare worker with PCR-confirmed SARS-CoV-2 infection or an uninfected control (not recorded which).

In its sample, this clonotype ranks as large (0.1 to 1%). The rearrangement links TRBV15 to TRBJ2-7; TRBD2 aligns across 9 bases. This CDR3 spans 15 amino acids. CDR1 is LNHNV, CDR2 YYDKDF, per germline (reference sequence). The J segment lost 1 base and the V segment lost 1 base, leaving 2 bases of the junction unmatched. The DNA of the CDR3 is TGTGCCACCAGCAGAGCGGCGGGAGGGTCCTACGAGCAGTACTTC. This translates into CATSRAAGGSYEQYF.

This clonotype was counted a few times. The gene calls are TRBV28 and TRBJ2-2; no firm D call. Germline CDR1 is MDHEN and CDR2 is SYDVKM. With 5 bases removed from V and 5 bases from J, the gap between germline ends came to 15 bases. CDR3 length equals 15 residues. In DNA form, the CDR3 reads TGTGCCAGCAGTGACGGACGGATAAATACCGGGGAGCTGTTTTTT. Translated: CASSDGRINTGELFF.

The sample holds a few counts of this clonotype. V usage is TRBV5-1 and J usage is TRBJ2-5, with D perhaps matching TRBD1 (6 bases). The V gene lost 4 bases and the J gene lost 2 bases, with 12 bases spanning the gap. Germline V CDR1 and CDR2: SGHRS, YFSETQ. The CDR3 has 14 residues. DNA for the CDR3: TGCGCCAGCAGCACCGGACAGATACAAGAGACCCAGTACTTC. Amino acids: CASSTGQIQETQYF.